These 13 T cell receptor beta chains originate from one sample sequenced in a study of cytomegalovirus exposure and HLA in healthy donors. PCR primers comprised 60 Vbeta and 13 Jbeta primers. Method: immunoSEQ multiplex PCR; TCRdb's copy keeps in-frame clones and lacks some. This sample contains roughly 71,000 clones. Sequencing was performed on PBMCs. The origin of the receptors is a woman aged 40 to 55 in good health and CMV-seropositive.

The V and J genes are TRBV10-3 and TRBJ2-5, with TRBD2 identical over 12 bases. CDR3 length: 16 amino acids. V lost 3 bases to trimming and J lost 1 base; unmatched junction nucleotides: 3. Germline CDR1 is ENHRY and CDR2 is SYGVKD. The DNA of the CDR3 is TGTGCCATCAGTGAAGGACTAGCGGGGATCCAAGAGACCCAGTACTTC. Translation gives CAISEGLAGIQETQYF.

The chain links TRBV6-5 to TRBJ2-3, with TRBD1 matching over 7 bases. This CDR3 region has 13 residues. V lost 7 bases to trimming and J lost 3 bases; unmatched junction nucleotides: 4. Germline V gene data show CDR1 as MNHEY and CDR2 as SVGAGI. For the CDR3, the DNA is TGTGCCAGCACGAGACAGGGTACAGATACGCAGTATTTT. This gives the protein CASTRQGTDTQYF.

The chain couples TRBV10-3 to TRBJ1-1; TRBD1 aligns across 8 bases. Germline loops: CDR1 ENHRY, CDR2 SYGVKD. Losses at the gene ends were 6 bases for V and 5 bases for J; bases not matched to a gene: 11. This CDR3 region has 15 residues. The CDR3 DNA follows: TGTGCCATCAGAGACAGGGGCCAGGGGGGGACTGAAGCTTTCTTT. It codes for CAIRDRGQGGTEAFF.

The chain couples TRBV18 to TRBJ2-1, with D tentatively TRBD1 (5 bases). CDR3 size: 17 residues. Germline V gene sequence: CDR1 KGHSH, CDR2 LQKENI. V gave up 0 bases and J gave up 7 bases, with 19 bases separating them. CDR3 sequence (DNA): TGTGCCAGCTCACCACCTGTGGGGCAGGGCTTTCAGAATGAGCAGTTCTTC. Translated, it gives CASSPPVGQGFQNEQFF.

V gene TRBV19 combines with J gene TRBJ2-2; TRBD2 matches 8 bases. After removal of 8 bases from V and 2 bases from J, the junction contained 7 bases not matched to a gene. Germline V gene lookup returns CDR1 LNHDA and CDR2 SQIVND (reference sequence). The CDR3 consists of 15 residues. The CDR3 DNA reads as TGTGCCAGTTCGAAGGGACTAGTAAACACCGGGGAGCTGTTTTTT. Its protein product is CASSKGLVNTGELFF.

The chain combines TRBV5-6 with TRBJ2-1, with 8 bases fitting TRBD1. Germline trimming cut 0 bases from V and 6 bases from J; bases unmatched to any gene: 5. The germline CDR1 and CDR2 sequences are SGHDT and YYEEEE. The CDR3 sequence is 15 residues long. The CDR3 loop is CASSLAGQGVNEQFF. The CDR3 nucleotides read TGTGCCAGCAGCTTGGCCGGACAGGGCGTCAATGAGCAGTTCTTC.

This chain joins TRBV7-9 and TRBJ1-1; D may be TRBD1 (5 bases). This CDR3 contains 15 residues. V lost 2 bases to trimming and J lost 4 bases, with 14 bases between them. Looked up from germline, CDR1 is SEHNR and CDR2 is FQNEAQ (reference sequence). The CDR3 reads CASSLQGSGGTEAFF. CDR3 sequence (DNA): TGTGCCAGCAGCTTACAAGGATCCGGGGGCACTGAAGCTTTCTTT.

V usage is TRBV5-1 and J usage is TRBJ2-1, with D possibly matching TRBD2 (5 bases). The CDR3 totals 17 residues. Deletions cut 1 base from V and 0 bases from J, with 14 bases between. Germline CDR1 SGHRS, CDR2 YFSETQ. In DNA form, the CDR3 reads TGCGCCAGCAGCTTGAGGGCGTACACTAGCTCCTACAATGAGCAGTTCTTC. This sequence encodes CASSLRAYTSSYNEQFF.

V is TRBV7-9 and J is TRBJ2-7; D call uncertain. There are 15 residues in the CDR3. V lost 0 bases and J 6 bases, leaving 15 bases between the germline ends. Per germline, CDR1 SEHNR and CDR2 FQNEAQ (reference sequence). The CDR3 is CASSLAKATRPEQYF. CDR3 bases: TGTGCCAGCAGCTTAGCGAAAGCGACCCGTCCCGAGCAGTACTTC.

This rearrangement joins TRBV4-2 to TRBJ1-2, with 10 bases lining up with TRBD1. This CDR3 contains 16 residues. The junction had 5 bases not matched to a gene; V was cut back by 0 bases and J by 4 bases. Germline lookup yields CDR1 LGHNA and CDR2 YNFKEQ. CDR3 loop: CASSQDPGQGSYGYTF. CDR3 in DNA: TGTGCCAGCAGCCAAGATCCGGGACAGGGGTCCTATGGCTACACCTTC.

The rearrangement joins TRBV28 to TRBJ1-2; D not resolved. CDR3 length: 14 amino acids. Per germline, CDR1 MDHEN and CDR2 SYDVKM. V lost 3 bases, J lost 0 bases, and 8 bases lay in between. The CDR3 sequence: CASSLGGTNYGYTF. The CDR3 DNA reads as TGTGCCAGCAGTTTGGGAGGGACTAACTATGGCTACACCTTC.

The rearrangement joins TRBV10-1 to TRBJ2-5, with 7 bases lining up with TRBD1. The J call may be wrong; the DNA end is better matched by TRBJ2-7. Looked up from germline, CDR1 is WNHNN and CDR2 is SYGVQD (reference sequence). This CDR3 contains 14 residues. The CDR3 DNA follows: TGCGCCAGCAGCGGTAGGGACAGACCCTACGAGCAGTACTTC. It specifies CASSGRDRPYEQYF.

DNA for the CDR3: TGTGCCAGCAGCTCCCTTGCGGGAGTTGATACGCAGTATTTT. It codes for CASSSLAGVDTQYF. The rearrangement joins TRBV7-3 to TRBJ2-3; 7 positions agree with TRBD2. CDR3 length: 14 residues. Germline CDR1 and CDR2: SGHTA and FQGTGA. The V segment lost 4 bases and the J segment 6 bases; nucleotides outside the gene matches: 7.